Below, 20 T cell receptor beta chains from the same sample are listed, as sequenced in a study of beta chain features in type 1 diabetes. Study results and caveats: Type 1 diabetes patients showed a moderate but significant shortening of TCRB CDR3s in all four CD4+ subsets.

Expressed TCRB transcripts were sequenced after all isolated RNA was converted to cDNA. TCRdb's copy holds only in-frame clones and misses some; the assay was immunoSEQ multiplex PCR. The sample consists of about 660,000 clones, roughly 13% of them appearing once. These receptors have no identified antigens. The specimen sequenced was naive CD4+ T cells from blood. The receptors derive from a man aged 18-30 years with type 1 diabetes.

This clone appeared a few times. The CDR3 DNA reads as TGTGCCAGCAGCTTAGACAGGTCTAAGTCCTATGGCTACACCTTC. As protein: CASSLDRSKSYGYTF. This chain links TRBV7-2 with TRBJ1-2; tentative D call: TRBD1 (5 bases). The germline V gene has CDR1 SGHTA and CDR2 FQGNSA. Trimming removed 1 base at V and 4 bases at J, with 13 bases between. This CDR3 contains 15 residues.

This clone was seen more than once but under ten times. The CDR3 bases are TGCGCCAGCAGCCGGGACAGGGGGCGAATTGCTAATGAAAAACTGTTTTTT. It yields the protein CASSRDRGRIANEKLFF. V is TRBV4-3 and J is TRBJ1-4; the match to TRBD1 covers 12 bases. Germline V gene sequence: CDR1 LGHNA, CDR2 YSLEER. This CDR3 is 17 amino acids long. J was trimmed by 3 bases and V by 4 bases; bases with no gene match: 6.

The chain carries TRBV15 and TRBJ1-5; tentative D call: TRBD1 (6 bases). Germline V gene lookup returns CDR1 LNHNV and CDR2 YYDKDF (reference sequence). V was shortened by 5 bases and J by 0 bases, with 14 bases between the two germline ends. This CDR3 contains 16 residues. The CDR3 loop reads CATSGQRGNSNQPQHF. The CDR3 DNA is TGTGCCACCAGCGGCCAGAGGGGGAATAGCAATCAGCCCCAGCATTTT.

The chain uses TRBV7-2 and TRBJ2-2; D is possibly TRBD2 (5 bases). The germline CDR1 and CDR2 sequences are SGHTA and FQGNSA. The CDR3 is made up of 15 amino acids. V lost 5 bases and J lost 0, with 10 bases in between. In DNA, the CDR3 is TGTGCCAGCAGCCGTTGGGGAGCGAACACCGGGGAGCTGTTTTTT. Protein sequence: CASSRWGANTGELFF.

On this clone itself: The sample has other DNA sequences that encode this CDR3 too. This chain uses TRBV25-1 with TRBJ2-3, with D uncertain. CDR1 and CDR2 from the germline V gene are MGHDK and SYGVNS. This CDR3 is 12 amino acids long. V was shortened by 5 bases and J by 2 bases, with 5 bases between the two germline ends. Here the CDR3 reads CASSPYTDTQYF. The CDR3 nucleotides read TGTGCCAGCAGTCCTTACACAGATACGCAGTATTTT.

This clone was detected a few times. The chain has TRBV30 and TRBJ2-6; a weak D match, TRBD2 (6 bases). Deletions cut 5 bases from V and 2 bases from J, with 10 bases between. CDR1 is GTSNPN and CDR2 is SVGIG in the germline V gene (reference sequence). The CDR3 runs 14 residues. In nucleotides, the CDR3 is TGTGCCTGGTCAGGGACTGCTGGGGCCAACGTCCTGACTTTC. Protein product: CAWSGTAGANVLTF.

The table lists this clone with a few counts. This rearrangement joins TRBV10-3 to TRBJ1-2; D ambiguous. Germline assignment: CDR1 ENHRY and CDR2 SYGVKD. Trimming left V 6 bases short and J 4 bases short, with 12 bases between. The CDR3 is 13 residues long. CDR3 bases: TGTGCCATCAGCGAGGAGGTGAGCTATGGCTACACCTTC. Amino acid sequence: CAISEEVSYGYTF.

The chain employs TRBV29-1 and TRBJ1-1, with 8 bases that match TRBD1. This CDR3 region has 16 residues. The V gene end was trimmed by 6 bases and the J gene end by 4 bases; junction bases not matched to a gene: 16. Germline V gene lookup returns CDR1 SQVTM and CDR2 ANQGSEA. CDR3 in DNA: TGCAGCGTCGTCGCAAATGGACAGGGTGGGTTCACTGAAGCTTTCTTT. Translating it yields CSVVANGQGGFTEAFF.

The chain is built from TRBV14 and TRBJ2-7; 8 nucleotides match TRBD2. Germline lookup yields CDR1 SGHDN and CDR2 FVKESK. The V segment lost 4 bases and the J segment 0 bases; nucleotides outside the gene matches: 11. CDR3 size: 17 residues. CDR3 DNA sequence: TGTGCCAGCAGCCCTCCCGGACTAGCTGACTACTCCTACGAGCAGTACTTC. It specifies CASSPPGLADYSYEQYF.

This clone came up a few times. The chain employs TRBV7-3 and TRBJ2-2; D not resolved. From germline, CDR1 is SGHTA and CDR2 FQGTGA. CDR3 length equals 14 residues. Trimming took 4 bases from V and 3 from J, leaving 9 bases between them. CDR3 residues: CASSSLWDTGELFF. In DNA form, the CDR3 reads TGTGCCAGCAGCTCCCTATGGGACACCGGGGAGCTGTTTTTT.

This clone was seen a few times. The chain joins TRBV4-1 to TRBJ2-5, with D possibly TRBD2 on 5 matching bases. The V gene's germline CDR1 is MGHRA and CDR2 YSYEKL. The CDR3 loop spans 15 amino acids. V was trimmed by 6 bases and J by 3 bases, leaving 17 bases between them. This CDR3 reads CASRSIAPGKETQYF. The CDR3 nucleotides read TGCGCCAGCAGGTCTATTGCGCCGGGAAAAGAGACCCAGTACTTC.

The V gene is TRBV27, the J gene TRBJ2-3; TRBD2 is a possible D gene (5 bases). Trimming cost V 3 bases and J 1 base, with 8 bases left between them. Germline loops: CDR1 MNHEY, CDR2 SMNVEV (reference sequence). The CDR3 is 14 amino acids. CDR3 in DNA: TGTGCCAGCAGTTTTACGAGGGGCACAGATACGCAGTATTTT. Translation gives CASSFTRGTDTQYF.

This clone was detected only a few times. The chain is built from TRBV28 and TRBJ1-5; D remains ambiguous. Trimming took off 3 bases at V and 5 bases at J, with 5 bases between the two ends. Germline V lookup: CDR1 MDHEN, CDR2 SYDVKM. CDR3 size: 12 residues. The CDR3 nucleotides are TGTGCCAGCAGTTTTTCCCATCAGCCCCAGCATTTT. It encodes CASSFSHQPQHF.

This clone turned up a few times. The chain combines TRBV18 with TRBJ1-3, with TRBD1 identical over 12 bases. Trimming at V came to 6 bases and at J to 3 bases, leaving 15 bases not matched to a gene. The CDR3 extends over 19 amino acids. Germline V gene lookup returns CDR1 KGHSH and CDR2 LQKENI. The CDR3 loop is CASSPGTGGLGPFGNTIYF. As DNA, the CDR3 is TGTGCCAGCTCTCCCGGGACAGGGGGCTTAGGCCCATTTGGAAACACCATATATTTT.

This clone was seen only a few times. This rearrangement joins TRBV30 to TRBJ1-4, with unresolved D. Trimming shortened V by 2 bases and J by 0 bases, and 13 bases separated the two germline ends. The CDR3 has 16 residues. Germline CDR1 and CDR2: GTSNPN and SVGIG (reference sequence). Here the CDR3 reads CAWSPSARSTNEKLFF. The CDR3 DNA follows: TGTGCCTGGAGTCCCTCGGCCAGGTCAACTAATGAAAAACTGTTTTTT.

The sample holds a few counts of this clone. V gene TRBV5-1 combines with J gene TRBJ2-1; D is perhaps TRBD2 (5 bases). Trimming stripped 0 bases from V and 6 bases from J, with 16 bases between. Germline CDR1 reads SGHRS; CDR2 reads YFSETQ. The CDR3 contains 16 residues. The CDR3, as DNA: TGCGCCAGCAGCTTGGCCACCCGGGGTGAGTCCAATGAGCAGTTCTTC. Residues: CASSLATRGESNEQFF.

This clone has more than one count but fewer than ten. Other nucleotide sequences from this sample produce the same CDR3. V is TRBV18 and J is TRBJ2-1; TRBD2 is a possible D gene (6 bases). The germline gives CDR1 KGHSH, CDR2 LQKENI. With 2 bases removed from V and 7 bases from J, the gap between germline ends came to 9 bases. This CDR3 region has 13 residues. Written as DNA, the CDR3 is TGTGCCAGCTCACCAGGAGGGAATAATGAGCAGTTCTTC. Protein: CASSPGGNNEQFF.

J is TRBJ2-1 and V is TRBV5-1, with D unresolved. The CDR3 has 16 amino acids. V lost 0 bases and J lost 0, with 10 bases in between. Germline-derived CDR1 and CDR2 are SGHRS and YFSETQ. This chain's CDR3 is CASSLDQASSYNEQFF. The CDR3 DNA is TGCGCCAGCAGCTTGGATCAGGCCAGCTCCTACAATGAGCAGTTCTTC. The variable domain in full, with the rest retrieved from reference TRBV5-1 and TRBJ2-1, is KAGVTQTPRYLIKTRGQQVTLSCSPISGHRSVSWYQQTPGQGLQFLFEYFSETQRNKGNFPGRFSGRQFSNSRSEMNVSTLELGDSALYLCASSLDQASSYNEQFFGPGTRLTVL.

The CDR3 protein is CASSEWQRGTYEQYF. CDR3 sequence (DNA): TGCGCCAGCAGCGAATGGCAAAGGGGTACCTACGAGCAGTACTTC. This chain uses TRBV5-1 with TRBJ2-7; D may be TRBD1 (5 bases). The V gene's germline CDR1 is SGHRS and CDR2 YFSETQ. This CDR3 has 15 residues. Trimming took off 4 bases at V and 2 bases at J, with 16 bases between the two ends.

The CDR3 nucleotides read TGTGCCAGCAGCTCAAAAACGGGTACTGTTGCGCAGTACTTC. Amino acids: CASSSKTGTVAQYF. V and J are TRBV7-9 and TRBJ2-7; D is undetermined. V gave up 4 bases and J gave up 9 bases, with 19 bases separating them. The CDR3 is 14 amino acids. Germline-derived CDR1 and CDR2 are SEHNR and FQNEAQ (reference sequence). Based on the CDR3 plus reference TRBV7-9 and TRBJ2-7, the full variable domain is DTGVSQNPRHKITKRGQNVTFRCDPISEHNRLYWYRQTLGQGPEFLTYFQNEAQLEKSRLLSDRFSAERPKGSFSTLEIQRTEQGDSAMYLCASSSKTGTVAQYFGPGTRLTVT.